The rows below give T cell receptor beta chains drawn from one sample of a study of post-analysis software for immune sequencing data. MiXCR, run by TCRdb on the PCR reads, gives a single entry per CDR3 protein. The profile covers about 160,000 distinct CDR3 sequences, with under 40% appearing a single time and under 30% taken by the ten largest. This specimen consisted of blood, obtained after autologous hematopoietic stem cell transplantation. Receptor source: a girl between 10 and 17 years old with multiple sclerosis. Each CDR3 is given with its conserved first and last residue. D genes are given only for firm matches. Clone size is given for some rows only: seen once, a few or many times, or a class if the clone is expanded.

V gene: TRBV20-1; D gene: NA; J gene: TRBJ2-7; CDR3 length: 14; clone size: few; CDR3 protein: CSAPFRTNHYEQYF; CDR3 DNA: TGCAGTGCCCCCTTTCGGACTAATCACTACGAGCAGTACTTC
V gene: TRBV3-1; D gene: TRBD1; J gene: TRBJ2-5; CDR3 length: 15; clone size: NA; CDR3 protein: CASSQGLAGGETQYF; CDR3 DNA: TGTGCCAGCAGCCAAGGGTTGGCAGGGGGAGAGACCCAGTACTTC
V gene: TRBV2; D gene: NA; J gene: TRBJ2-7; CDR3 length: 13; clone size: few; CDR3 protein: CAGTISDSYEQYF; CDR3 DNA: TGTGCCGGCACAATTTCCGACTCCTACGAGCAGTACTTC
V gene: TRBV20-1; D gene: TRBD2; J gene: TRBJ2-5; CDR3 length: 15; clone size: few; CDR3 protein: CSASSRREAQETQYF; CDR3 DNA: TGCAGTGCTAGTTCTAGGCGGGAGGCCCAAGAGACCCAGTACTTC
V gene: TRBV6-2/TRBV6-3; D gene: NA; J gene: TRBJ2-7; CDR3 length: 14; clone size: few; CDR3 protein: CASSYLSSYYEQYF; CDR3 DNA: TGTGCCAGCAGTTACCTGTCTAGCTACTACGAGCAGTACTTC
V gene: TRBV27; D gene: NA; J gene: TRBJ2-5; CDR3 length: 13; clone size: NA; CDR3 protein: CASSSETIETQYF; CDR3 DNA: TGTGCCAGCAGCTCCGAAACCATAGAGACCCAGTACTTC
V gene: TRBV6-5; D gene: NA; J gene: TRBJ1-5; CDR3 length: 13; clone size: many; CDR3 protein: CASSLSKYQPQHF; CDR3 DNA: TGTGCCAGCAGCCTCTCAAAATATCAGCCCCAGCATTTT
V gene: TRBV24-1; D gene: NA; J gene: TRBJ2-1; CDR3 length: 13; clone size: many; CDR3 protein: CATSDGTDNEQFF; CDR3 DNA: TGTGCCACCAGTGACGGGACCGACAATGAGCAGTTCTTC
V gene: TRBV20-1; D gene: TRBD1; J gene: TRBJ1-2; CDR3 length: 13; clone size: NA; CDR3 protein: CSAWDRGAYGYTF; CDR3 DNA: TGCAGTGCATGGGACAGGGGTGCCTATGGCTACACCTTC
V gene: TRBV7-6; D gene: TRBD2; J gene: TRBJ2-3; CDR3 length: 16; clone size: NA; CDR3 protein: CASSLQLAGDTDTQYF; CDR3 DNA: TGTGCCAGCAGCTTACAGCTAGCGGGAGACACAGATACGCAGTATTTT
V gene: TRBV12-3/TRBV12-4; D gene: NA; J gene: TRBJ2-1; CDR3 length: 8; clone size: many; CDR3 protein: CANAEQFF; CDR3 DNA: TGTGCCAATGCGGAGCAGTTCTTC
V gene: TRBV7-8; D gene: TRBD2; J gene: TRBJ2-7; CDR3 length: 14; clone size: NA; CDR3 protein: CASSLAGTSNEQYF; CDR3 DNA: TGTGCCAGCAGCTTGGCCGGGACTAGCAACGAGCAGTACTTC
V gene: TRBV12-3/TRBV12-4; D gene: TRBD1; J gene: TRBJ1-5; CDR3 length: 16; clone size: few; CDR3 protein: CASSPQDRGVGQPQHF; CDR3 DNA: TGTGCCAGCAGTCCCCAAGACAGGGGAGTCGGTCAGCCCCAGCATTTT
V gene: TRBV10-3; D gene: NA; J gene: TRBJ1-1; CDR3 length: 13; clone size: few; CDR3 protein: CAISRTDYTEAFF; CDR3 DNA: TGTGCCATCAGCAGGACGGACTACACTGAAGCTTTCTTT
V gene: TRBV28; D gene: NA; J gene: TRBJ2-7; CDR3 length: 16; clone size: NA; CDR3 protein: CASRHPLGQGNYEQYF; CDR3 DNA: TGTGCCAGCAGACATCCCCTGGGGCAGGGGAACTACGAGCAGTACTTC
V gene: TRBV12-3/TRBV12-4; D gene: TRBD1; J gene: TRBJ1-1; CDR3 length: 13; clone size: NA; CDR3 protein: CASSGTGLTEAFF; CDR3 DNA: TGTGCCAGCAGTGGGACAGGGCTCACTGAAGCTTTCTTT
V gene: TRBV7-2; D gene: TRBD2; J gene: TRBJ2-1; CDR3 length: 16; clone size: few; CDR3 protein: CASSFRLAGAIGEQFF; CDR3 DNA: TGTGCCAGCAGCTTCCGACTAGCGGGAGCCATAGGGGAGCAGTTCTTC